This entry describes one T cell receptor (beta chain). Its antigen is still unknown. Hyperthyroidism of Graves' type that showed no ophthalmopathy progression within 18 months was stable. Clinical symptoms, serum thyroxine, TRAb, thyroid ultrasound and orbital computed tomography informed diagnoses. The V end lost 2 bases, the J end lost 0 bases, and 11 bases lay between the germline ends. The CDR3 covers 16 residues. Germline CDR1 is LNHNV and CDR2 is YYDKDF (reference sequence). This sample stems from a study of T cells in Graves' hyperthyroidism and ophthalmopathy. The wider study: Peripheral blood was taken when the disease was first diagnosed, before any treatment began.

Amplification yielded TCR beta CDR3 regions, with RNA transcripts as the source. The TCR CDR3 first-round RT-PCR relied on the HTBI primer set. From the multiplex PCR reads, TCRdb called clonotypes with MiXCR, one entry per CDR3 protein. The sample holds 300,000 to 450,000 distinct CDR3 sequences, 14% to 15% seen once. Study-level results: Ophthalmopathy could be told apart from stable hyperthyroidism with a 13 V-J model.

The sample was blood. The V call is TRBV15, the J call TRBJ1-3, with a tentative D call TRBD1 (5 bases). This receptor was obtained from a young woman with Graves' hyperthyroidism. Here the CDR3 DNA reads TGTGCCACCAGCAGATTGGACACCCTCTCTGGAAACACCATATATTTT. It yields the protein CATSRLDTLSGNTIYF.